A single sample is the source of the 17 T cell receptor beta chains below, sequenced in a study of regulatory T cells in long-lasting Graves disease. Indicated time point: persistent/refractory GD, antithyroid drugs over 5 years with positive TRAb. The TCR library used RNA extracted from PBMCs. Construction of the TCR beta libraries employed iRepertoire HTBI primers in conjunction with Arm-PCR of CDR3 regions. In TCRdb, the multiplex PCR reads were re-called with MiXCR into one record per CDR3 protein. The sample carries hundreds of thousands of distinct CDR3 sequences, around 21% recorded once. Sequencing used peripheral blood mononuclear cells (PBMCs), obtained when the disease was refractory, from a patient treated with antithyroid drugs. These receptors all come from a female donor with Graves disease.

This clonotype appeared a few times. The rearrangement links TRBV6-1 to TRBJ1-1, with a weak D call TRBD1 (5 bases). This CDR3 has 14 amino acids. Looked up from germline, CDR1 is MNHNS and CDR2 is SASEGT. Trimming removed 7 bases at V and 0 bases at J, with 12 bases between. The chain's CDR3 is CASTQGGMNTEAFF. The CDR3 DNA sequence: TGTGCCAGCACCCAGGGAGGTATGAACACTGAAGCTTTCTTT.

This clonotype was observed at least ten times. The J gene is TRBJ2-5, the V gene TRBV6-2 or TRBV6-3, with 14 nucleotides matching TRBD2. Germline V gives CDR1 MNHEY, CDR2 SVGEGT. The CDR3 sequence is 16 residues long. With 0 bases clipped from V and 5 bases from J, the junction kept 2 bases outside the gene matches. CDR3 DNA: TGTGCCAGCAGTTACTCGGGACTAGCGGGAGCTGAGACCCAGTACTTC. It encodes CASSYSGLAGAETQYF.

This clonotype was found a few times. CDR3 coding DNA: TGCAGCGTAGCGGGAGGAAGGACCTACGAGCAGTACTTC. Its protein product is CSVAGGRTYEQYF. The chain couples TRBV29-1 to TRBJ2-7; 9 bases line up with TRBD2. Germline values: CDR1 SQVTM, CDR2 ANQGSEA. Trimming removed 6 bases from V and 2 bases from J; junction bases left unmatched: 5. The CDR3 spans 13 residues.

This clonotype was observed a few times. Possible read error: a much larger clone is one base away. V gene TRBV20-1 combines with J gene TRBJ1-5; D gene uncertain. The CDR3 runs to 14 residues. Germline V lookup: CDR1 DFQATT, CDR2 SNEGSKA (reference sequence). V was cut by 4 bases and J by 0 bases, with 10 bases left in between. CDR3 sequence: CSATPELSNQPQHF. In DNA, the CDR3 is TGCAGTGCTACCCCGGAACTTAGCAATCAGCCCCAGCATTTT.

There are a few counts of this clonotype. The chain recombines TRBV5-1 with TRBJ2-2; 9 nucleotides match TRBD2. The germline CDR1 and CDR2 sequences are SGHRS and YFSETQ. V trimming: 2 bases; J trimming: 0 bases; junction bases outside the gene matches: 2. This CDR3 region has 16 residues. CDR3 sequence (DNA): TGCGCCAGCAGCTTTCCTAGCGGGACGAACACCGGGGAGCTGTTTTTT. This sequence encodes CASSFPSGTNTGELFF. Using reference TRBV5-1 and TRBJ2-2 for the parts outside the CDR3, the full variable domain is KAGVTQTPRYLIKTRGQQVTLSCSPISGHRSVSWYQQTPGQGLQFLFEYFSETQRNKGNFPGRFSGRQFSNSRSEMNVSTLELGDSALYLCASSFPSGTNTGELFFGEGSRLTVL.

This clonotype appeared a few times. The chain has TRBV20-1 and TRBJ1-4; D gene unclear. Trimming shortened V by 6 bases and J by 7 bases, and 18 bases separated the two germline ends. The CDR3 is made up of 14 amino acids. The germline V gene encodes CDR1 DFQATT and CDR2 SNEGSKA (reference sequence). The CDR3 loop reads CSANLGRVGEKLFF. CDR3 DNA sequence: TGCAGTGCCAACCTAGGCCGGGTGGGTGAAAAACTGTTTTTT.

This clonotype showed up just a few times. A single base separates this from a much larger clone, so it may be a read error. The rearrangement links TRBV14 to TRBJ1-1, with D hard to call. This CDR3 comprises 12 residues. Germline-derived CDR1 and CDR2 are SGHDN and FVKESK. V was trimmed by 3 bases and J by 1 base, leaving 3 bases between them. The CDR3 here is CASSQWNTEAFF. The CDR3 DNA reads TGTGCCAGCAGCCAGTGGAACACTGAAGCTTTCTTT.

The chain links TRBV5-1 to TRBJ1-2; the match to TRBD1 covers 8 bases. Germline V gene sequence: CDR1 SGHRS, CDR2 YFSETQ. V was pared by 1 base and J by 3 bases, with 8 bases of the junction left unmatched. The CDR3 is 16 amino acids. The CDR3 sequence: CASSLSLGQGDYGYTF. The CDR3 region has the DNA TGCGCCAGCAGCTTGTCGCTCGGACAGGGAGACTATGGCTACACCTTC.

This clonotype appeared many times. The J gene is TRBJ2-7, the V gene TRBV7-9; D remains ambiguous. Between the trimmed V and J ends, which lost 5 bases and 0 bases, there was a span of 11 bases. The CDR3 loop spans 14 amino acids. Germline CDR1 and CDR2: SEHNR and FQNEAQ (reference sequence). The CDR3 protein is CASSHRVRSYEQYF. The CDR3 region has the DNA TGTGCCAGCAGCCACCGAGTCCGCTCCTACGAGCAGTACTTC.

This clonotype turned up a few times. This rearrangement joins TRBV10-3 to TRBJ1-2; the D gene is possibly TRBD1 (5 bases). This CDR3 comprises 18 residues. Germline assignment: CDR1 ENHRY and CDR2 SYGVKD. V was shortened by 7 bases and J by 4 bases, with 28 bases between the two germline ends. Written as DNA, the CDR3 is TGTGCCATCACCGAAACCCGGGACGGGCCCCCCTCGGGCTATGGCTACACCTTC. This translates into CAITETRDGPPSGYGYTF.

This clonotype was seen repeatedly, ten times or more. The chain carries TRBV28 and TRBJ1-2, with 7 bases fitting TRBD1. CDR1 is MDHEN and CDR2 is SYDVKM in the germline V gene. V shed 6 bases and J 4 bases; nucleotides not matched to a gene: 8. There are 14 residues in the CDR3. The CDR3 nucleotides are TGTGCCAGCAGCGGGACAGCAAAAACCTATGGCTACACCTTC. Protein sequence: CASSGTAKTYGYTF.

Concerning this clonotype: An end of the junction does not agree with germline; a read error may underlie this. The rearrangement uses TRBV7-9 and TRBJ2-5; the match to TRBD1 covers 7 bases. The germline gives CDR1 SEHNR, CDR2 FQNEAQ (reference sequence). This CDR3 region has 14 residues. The CDR3 nucleotides read TGTGCCAGCAGCGACAGGGTCAATCAAGGGACCCAGTACTTC. Translating gives CASSDRVNQGTQYF.

This clonotype was seen only a few times. The gene calls are TRBV6-2 or TRBV6-3 and TRBJ1-1; tentatively, D is TRBD1 (6 bases). The germline V gene encodes CDR1 MNHEY and CDR2 SVGEGT. This CDR3 contains 12 residues. V was clipped by 10 bases and J by 6 bases, with 15 bases between them. The CDR3 nucleotides read TGTGCCACCTACAGGGATAGGCCTGAAGCTTTCTTT. It is translated as CATYRDRPEAFF.

The table lists this clonotype with a few counts. The gene calls are TRBV7-2 and TRBJ2-7, with 7 bases fitting TRBD2. CDR3 size: 16 residues. V gave up 0 bases and J gave up 6 bases; unmatched junction bases: 11. CDR1 is SGHTA, CDR2 FQGNSA, per germline. CDR3 DNA sequence: TGTGCCAGCAGCTTAGCCAACCGTGGGAGGGCCCTCGAGCAGTACTTC. This translates into CASSLANRGRALEQYF.

This clonotype was counted ten times or more. The V gene is TRBV2, the J gene TRBJ2-7; D is unresolved. Germline CDR1 is SNHLY and CDR2 is FYNNEI. The CDR3 runs 14 residues. V gave up 4 bases and J gave up 2 bases, with 12 bases separating them. The CDR3 loop reads CASSGRYGTYEQYF. The CDR3 coding sequence is TGTGCCAGCAGTGGTCGTTACGGAACCTACGAGCAGTACTTC.

V gene TRBV6-1 combines with J gene TRBJ2-2; TRBD2 is a possible D gene (5 bases). V was clipped by 6 bases and J by 6 bases, with 11 bases between them. The CDR3 runs 13 residues. The germline V gene encodes CDR1 MNHNS and CDR2 SASEGT. The CDR3 coding sequence is TGTGCCAGCAGCATTAGAGGGCCCGGGGAGCTGTTTTTT. As protein: CASSIRGPGELFF.

This clonotype was counted a few times. The genes are TRBV6-2 or TRBV6-3 and TRBJ1-5; D not certain. CDR1 and CDR2 (germline): MNHEY, SVGEGT. The CDR3 contains 17 residues. Trimming shortened V by 3 bases and J by 0 bases, and 15 bases separated the two germline ends. Written as DNA, the CDR3 is TGTGCCAGCAGTTATGTTAGCGACCTATATAGCAATCAGCCCCAGCATTTT. Amino acids: CASSYVSDLYSNQPQHF.